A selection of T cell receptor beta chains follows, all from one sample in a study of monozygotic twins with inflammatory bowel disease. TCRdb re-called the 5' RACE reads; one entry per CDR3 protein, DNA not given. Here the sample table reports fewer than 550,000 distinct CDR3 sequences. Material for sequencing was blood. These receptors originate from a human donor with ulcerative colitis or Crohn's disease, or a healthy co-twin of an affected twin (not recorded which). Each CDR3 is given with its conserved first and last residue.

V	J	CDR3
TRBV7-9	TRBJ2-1	CASSPQGLLLGNEQFF
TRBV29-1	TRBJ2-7	CSVVRRSGYEQYF
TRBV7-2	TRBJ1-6	CASSGGGGPNSPLHF
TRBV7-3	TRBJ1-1	CASSLEPRGSNTEAFF
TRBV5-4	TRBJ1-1	CASSDTGGTEAFF
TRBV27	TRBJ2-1	CASSPPGTSQFF
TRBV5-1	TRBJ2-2	CASSRDGQTNTGELFF
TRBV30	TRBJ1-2	CAYHRASGYTF
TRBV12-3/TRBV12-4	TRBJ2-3	CASRGPGLGGDTQYF
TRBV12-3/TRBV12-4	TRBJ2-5	CASSLADPSETQYF
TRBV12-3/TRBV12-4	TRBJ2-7	CASSFGGPEQYF
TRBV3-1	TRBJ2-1	CASSTSGKVDNEQFF
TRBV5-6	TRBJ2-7	CASSPPLQGQYYEQYF
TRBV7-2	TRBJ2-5	CASSAQETQYF
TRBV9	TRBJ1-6	CASSVAPTGENSPLHF
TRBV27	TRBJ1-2	CASRENTQTYYGYTF
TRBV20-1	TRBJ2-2	CSAPGTGVGGELFF
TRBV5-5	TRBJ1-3	CASSLSDGVTNTIYF
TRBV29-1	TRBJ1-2	CSAPTAAANPNYGYTF
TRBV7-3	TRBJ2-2	CASSLVGNRELFF
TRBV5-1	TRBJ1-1	CASSRPGQVDTEAFF
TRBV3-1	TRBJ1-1	CASTALLGNTEAFF
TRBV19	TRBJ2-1	CASSTRGPNEQFF
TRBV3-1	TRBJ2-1	CASSQGAGGVYNEQFF
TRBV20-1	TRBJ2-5	CSARELALEETQYF
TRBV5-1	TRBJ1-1	CTSSLGGGELEAFF
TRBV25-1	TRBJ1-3	CASSELGGSGNTIYF
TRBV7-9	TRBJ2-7	CASSLSTGDEQYF
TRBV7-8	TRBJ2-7	CASSLSGLAGGGQYF
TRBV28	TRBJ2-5	CASSLRFPDTQYF
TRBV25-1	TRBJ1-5	CASRGRGSNQPQHF
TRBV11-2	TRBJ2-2	CASTVGQNTGELFF
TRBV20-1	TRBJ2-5	CSAGQRGLAGVYIQETQYF
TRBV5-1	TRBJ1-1	CASSLAGWKGNTEAFF
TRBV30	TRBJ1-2	CAWSLGSPIPYGYTF
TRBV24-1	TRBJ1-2	CATSANRADYGYTF
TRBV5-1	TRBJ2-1	CASSLEGGSYNEQFF
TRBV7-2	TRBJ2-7	CASSQAGTSGTYEQYF
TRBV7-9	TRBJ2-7	CASSLALSGLGDIEQYF
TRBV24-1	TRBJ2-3	CATSEPGTDTQYF
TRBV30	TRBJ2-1	CAWITKRGDDEQFF
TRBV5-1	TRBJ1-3	CASSLGGTGYSGNTIYF
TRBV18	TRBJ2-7	CASSQDRNSYEQYF
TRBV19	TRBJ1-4	CASIEVGANLFF
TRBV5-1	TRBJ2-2	CASSLEEGLAAISNTGELFF
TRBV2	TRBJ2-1	CASSEVGGDSEQFF
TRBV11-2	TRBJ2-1	CASSPTRGYNEQFF
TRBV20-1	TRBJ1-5	CSARTGINQPQHF
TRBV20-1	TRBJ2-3	CSASIGRAGDTQYF
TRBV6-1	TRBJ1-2	CAGGTGDYLTF
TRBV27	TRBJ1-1	CASSLTGTGWGTEAFF